The 18 T cell receptor beta chains below come from one sample, sequenced in a study of blood T cell repertoires in COVID-19. Method: immunoSEQ multiplex PCR; TCRdb's copy keeps in-frame clones and lacks some. This sample has fewer than 150,000 clones, with 75% to 90% found just once. Sequenced material: peripheral blood. The source is a human donor in a cohort sampled during active COVID-19.

This clone was recorded only once. V and J are TRBV12-5 and TRBJ2-5; 8 bases agree with TRBD2. This CDR3 is 14 amino acids long. CDR1 is LGHNT, CDR2 FRNRAP, per germline. V was clipped by 6 bases and J by 1 base; unmatched bases: 4. CDR3 coding DNA: TGTGCTAGTGGCCAGGGGACTAGCCAAGAGACCCAGTACTTC. It translates to CASGQGTSQETQYF. The variable domain in full, with the rest retrieved from reference TRBV12-5 and TRBJ2-5, is DARVTQTPRHKVTEMGQEVTMRCQPILGHNTVFWYRQTMMQGLELLAYFRNRAPLDDSGMPKDRFSAEMPDATLATLKIQPSEPRDSAVYFCASGQGTSQETQYFGPGTRLLVL.

V and J are TRBV5-6 and TRBJ2-7; 10 positions match TRBD2. This CDR3 comprises 15 residues. The germline V gene encodes CDR1 SGHDT and CDR2 YYEEEE. V was pared by 1 base and J by 11 bases, with 12 bases of the junction left unmatched. The CDR3 sequence is CASSLSSGRGSGKYV. The DNA for the CDR3 is TGTGCCAGCAGCTTGTCAAGCGGGAGGGGATCGGGAAAGTACGTC.

This clone was detected only a few times. This CDR3 reads CASSLGTSYGNEQFF. The CDR3 coding sequence is TGTGCCAGCAGCTTGGGGACTAGCTATGGCAATGAGCAGTTCTTC. The J gene is TRBJ2-1, the V gene TRBV5-4; TRBD2 agrees at 8 bases. V lost 0 bases, J lost 6 bases, and 5 bases stayed unmatched. There are 15 residues in the CDR3. The germline V gene encodes CDR1 SGHNT and CDR2 YYREEE (reference sequence).

The rearrangement uses TRBV9 and TRBJ1-5; possible D gene TRBD1, 5 bases. This CDR3 is built from 15 residues. The germline V gene encodes CDR1 SGDLS and CDR2 YYNGEE. V was trimmed by 1 base and J by 4 bases, leaving 12 bases between them. DNA for the CDR3: TGTGCCAGCAGCGTAAGTGCGGGGGGTAATCAGCCCCAGCATTTT. It specifies CASSVSAGGNQPQHF.

The chain carries TRBV28 and TRBJ1-2, with TRBD1 matching over 7 bases. Germline V CDR1 and CDR2: MDHEN, SYDVKM. Trimming at V came to 10 bases and at J to 4 bases, leaving 9 bases not matched to a gene. The CDR3 length is 13 residues. The CDR3 DNA reads as TGTGCCACCCCGGGGACAGATTCCTATGGCTACACCTTC. It encodes CATPGTDSYGYTF.

The chain joins TRBV12-3 or TRBV12-4 to TRBJ1-2; possible D gene TRBD1, 6 bases. The CDR3 contains 12 residues. Trimming cost V 4 bases and J 7 bases, with 10 bases left between them. CDR3 region: CASSSYRVGYTF. The CDR3 coding sequence is TGTGCCAGCAGTTCATACAGGGTTGGCTACACCTTC.

This chain uses TRBV11-2 with TRBJ2-1; D might be TRBD2 (6 bases). The CDR3 extends over 17 amino acids. CDR1 SGHAT and CDR2 FQNNGV come from the germline V gene. Trimming pared 1 base from V and 2 bases from J, leaving 15 bases between. The CDR3 loop reads CASSLGHGRTTYNEQFF. The CDR3 DNA reads TGTGCCAGCAGCTTAGGGCACGGGAGAACCACCTACAATGAGCAGTTCTTC.

The J gene is TRBJ1-1, the V gene TRBV6-5; D is perhaps TRBD1 (5 bases). V was pared by 1 base and J by 11 bases, with 11 bases between. CDR1 MNHEY and CDR2 SVGAGI come from the germline V gene. The CDR3 runs to 12 residues. In DNA, the CDR3 is TGTGCCAGCAGTTACTTGGGGGGAGTCGCTTTCTTT. Protein: CASSYLGGVAFF.

The V and J genes are TRBV10-3 and TRBJ1-6; 10 bases align to TRBD1. The V gene end was trimmed by 7 bases and the J gene end by 5 bases; junction bases not matched to a gene: 8. The CDR3 has 16 residues. CDR1 ENHRY and CDR2 SYGVKD come from the germline V gene. CDR3 nucleotides: TGTGCCATCATTCTGGACGGGACAGGGGATAATTCACCCCTCCACTTT. It codes for CAIILDGTGDNSPLHF.

The chain combines TRBV6-6 with TRBJ2-5; the D gene is possibly TRBD2 (6 bases). The CDR3 spans 15 residues. Germline-derived CDR1 and CDR2 are MNHNY and SVGAGI (reference sequence). The V end was cut by 0 bases, the J end by 5 bases, with 13 bases between. Here the CDR3 DNA reads TGTGCCAGCAGTTACTCAGCGACTAGGAGGGAGACCCAGTACTTC. Translated: CASSYSATRRETQYF.

This clone was observed once. The chain carries TRBV20-1 and TRBJ2-3; D gene uncertain. The V and J ends lost 3 bases and 6 bases respectively, with 10 bases between them. The CDR3 sequence is 12 residues long. Germline assignment: CDR1 DFQATT and CDR2 SNEGSKA (reference sequence). CDR3 amino acids: CSASIPRDTQYF. The CDR3 nucleotides are TGCAGTGCTAGTATTCCGAGGGATACGCAGTATTTT.

The table lists this clone with a few counts. The chain has TRBV7-9 and TRBJ1-1; D unresolved. This CDR3 has 13 residues. The germline V gene has CDR1 SEHNR and CDR2 FQNEAQ (reference sequence). V was pared by 3 bases and J by 4 bases, with 9 bases between. In DNA form, the CDR3 reads TGTGCCAGCAGCTTGTATGAGGGCACTGAAGCTTTCTTT. The encoded protein is CASSLYEGTEAFF. Using reference TRBV7-9 and TRBJ1-1 for the parts outside the CDR3, the full variable domain is DTGVSQNPRHKITKRGQNVTFRCDPISEHNRLYWYRQTLGQGPEFLTYFQNEAQLEKSRLLSDRFSAERPKGSFSTLEIQRTEQGDSAMYLCASSLYEGTEAFFGQGTRLTVV.

The V call is TRBV6-5, the J call TRBJ2-1, with 7 nucleotides matching TRBD1. The germline gives CDR1 MNHEY, CDR2 SVGAGI. Losses at the gene ends were 7 bases for V and 7 bases for J; bases not matched to a gene: 4. CDR3 length: 12 amino acids. The CDR3 region is CASKTGLNEQFF. DNA of the CDR3: TGTGCCAGCAAGACAGGGTTAAATGAGCAGTTCTTC.

The chain is built from TRBV6-6 and TRBJ1-6, with 10 bases aligning to TRBD1. Germline CDR1 is MNHNY and CDR2 is SVGAGI (reference sequence). V gave up 8 bases and J gave up 16 bases; unmatched junction bases: 20. The CDR3 has 16 amino acids. DNA for the CDR3: TGTGCCAGCTTCACAAGGTCCGGGACAGGGGCTTTCCTACTCCACTTT. The encoded protein is CASFTRSGTGAFLLHF.

The CDR3 sequence: CASSQTSGGKYHGYTF. CDR3 DNA: TGTGCCAGCAGCCAGACCTCAGGGGGCAAGTATCATGGCTACACCTTC. The V and J genes are TRBV9 and TRBJ1-2, with 8 positions matching TRBD1. V dropped 4 bases and J dropped 6; count of bases not matched to a gene: 14. Per germline, CDR1 SGDLS and CDR2 YYNGEE. This CDR3 comprises 16 residues.

V usage is TRBV5-4 and J usage is TRBJ1-4; 8 bases map to TRBD1. Germline CDR1 SGHNT, CDR2 YYREEE (reference sequence). V was clipped by 5 bases and J by 3 bases; unmatched bases: 3. The CDR3 consists of 14 residues. CDR3: CASSSQGANEKLFF. The CDR3 DNA reads as TGTGCCAGCAGTTCACAGGGGGCTAATGAAAAACTGTTTTTT.

The chain uses TRBV15 and TRBJ2-5; 8 bases map to TRBD2. With V trimmed by 1 base and J by 9 bases, 4 bases remained unmatched. CDR1 is LNHNV and CDR2 is YYDKDF in the germline V gene (reference sequence). The CDR3 spans 13 residues. The CDR3 sequence is CATSRVAREAQYF. The CDR3 coding sequence is TGTGCCACCAGCAGAGTCGCGCGGGAGGCCCAGTACTTC. The full variable domain, its missing parts supplied by reference TRBV15 and TRBJ2-5, is DAMVIQNPRYQVTQFGKPVTLSCSQTLNHNVMYWYQQKSSQAPKLLFHYYDKDFNNEADTPDNFQSRRPNTSFCFLDIRSPGLGDTAMYLCATSRVAREAQYFGPGTRLLVL.

This sequence joins TRBV19 and TRBJ1-2, with 7 nucleotides matching TRBD1. The CDR3 has 15 amino acids. V shed 7 bases, J shed 2 bases, and the junction held 10 bases outside the gene matches. CDR1 LNHDA and CDR2 SQIVND come from the germline V gene (reference sequence). The CDR3 DNA sequence: TGTGCCAGTAACTTTCTACCGGGACAGAACTATGGCTACACCTTC. Encoded protein: CASNFLPGQNYGYTF.